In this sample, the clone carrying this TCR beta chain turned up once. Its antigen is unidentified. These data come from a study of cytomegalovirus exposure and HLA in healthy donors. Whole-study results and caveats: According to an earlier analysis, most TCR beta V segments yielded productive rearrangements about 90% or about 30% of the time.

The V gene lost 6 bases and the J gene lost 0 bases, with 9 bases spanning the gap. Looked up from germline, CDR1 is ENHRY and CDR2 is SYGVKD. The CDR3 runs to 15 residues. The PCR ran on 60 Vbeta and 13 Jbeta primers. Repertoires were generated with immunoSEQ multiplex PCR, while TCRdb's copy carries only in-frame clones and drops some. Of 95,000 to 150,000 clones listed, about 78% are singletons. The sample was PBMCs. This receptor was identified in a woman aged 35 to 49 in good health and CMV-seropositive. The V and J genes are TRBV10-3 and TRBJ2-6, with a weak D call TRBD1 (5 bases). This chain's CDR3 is CAIRQATSGANVLTF. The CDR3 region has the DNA TGTGCCATCAGACAGGCCACCTCTGGGGCCAACGTCCTGACTTTC.